The TCR beta chain under discussion was sequenced for a study of naive and memory T cell subsets. Cells stained for CD3, CD4, CD8, CD45RA and CD27 were sorted into four subsets. Both TRBC1 and TRBC2 were covered by a beta constant-region primer of two equimolar oligonucleotides. Nested alpha and beta constant-region primers with the SP2 primer drove four PCR rounds on ligated cDNA. A 12-nucleotide UMI and the SP2 primer were added to the cDNA 3' end by oligonucleotide ligation. MiXCR, applied by TCRdb to the UMI-ligation and nested PCR reads, yields one record per CDR3 protein. The sample lists roughly 100,000 distinct CDR3 sequences; 11% were seen once. This clonotype was detected ten times or more. Its antigen is not identified. CDR1 is SGHTA and CDR2 is FQGNSA in the germline V gene. This CDR3 contains 14 residues. V dropped 1 base and J dropped 0 bases, with 7 bases sitting between them. Broader study findings: Over 90% of naive TCR sequences appeared only once, unlike memory subsets. Possibly reflecting memory cells re-expressing CD45RA, a few larger clonotypes occurred in naive repertoires, especially CD8.

Material for sequencing was naive CD4+ T cells from blood. The clonotype originates from a human donor in good health. This sequence joins TRBV7-2 and TRBJ2-7; perhaps TRBD2 as D (5 bases). CDR3 sequence reads: CASSLEGSSYEQYF. CDR3 sequence (DNA): TGTGCCAGCAGCTTAGAAGGGAGCTCCTACGAGCAGTACTTC.